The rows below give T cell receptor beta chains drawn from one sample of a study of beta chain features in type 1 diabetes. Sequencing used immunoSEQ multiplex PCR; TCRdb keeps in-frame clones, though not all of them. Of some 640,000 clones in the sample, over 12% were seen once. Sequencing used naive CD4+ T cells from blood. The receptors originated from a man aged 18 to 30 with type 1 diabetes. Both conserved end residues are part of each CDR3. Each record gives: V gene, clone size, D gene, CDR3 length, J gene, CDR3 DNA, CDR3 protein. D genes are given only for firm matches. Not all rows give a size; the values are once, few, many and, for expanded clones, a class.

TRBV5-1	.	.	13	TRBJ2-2	TGCGCCAGCAGCTTGGAAGTGGCCGGGGAGCTGTTTTTT	CASSLEVAGELFF
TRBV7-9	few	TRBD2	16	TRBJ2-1	TGTGCCAGCAGCCCCCGTAAACGGGAGGGCCTCAATGAGCAGTTCTTC	CASSPRKREGLNEQFF
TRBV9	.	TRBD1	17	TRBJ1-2	TGTGCCAGCAGCGAGCGGGCAGGGGGCACCCCTATCTATGGCTACACCTTC	CASSERAGGTPIYGYTF
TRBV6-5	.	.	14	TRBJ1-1	TGTGCCAGTTCTTCCCCGGGGGGGAAGGCTGAAGCTTTCTTT	CASSSPGGKAEAFF
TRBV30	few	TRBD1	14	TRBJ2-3	TGTGCCGTAGGAAGGGACAGCCGCACAGATACGCAGTATTTT	CAVGRDSRTDTQYF
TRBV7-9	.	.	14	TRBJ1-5	TGTGCCAGCAGCTTAGAGTTAGTTGGGGGGCCCCAGCATTTT	CASSLELVGGPQHF
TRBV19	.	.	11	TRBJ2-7	TGTGCCAGTAGTATGAGCGACGAGCAGTACTTC	CASSMSDEQYF
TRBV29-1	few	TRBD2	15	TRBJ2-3	TGCAGCGCTGGAACCCTAGCGGGAGGGACAGATACGCAGTATTTT	CSAGTLAGGTDTQYF
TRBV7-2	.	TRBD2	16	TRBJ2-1	TGTGCCAGCAGCTTAGCTCTAGCGGGAGGTTACAATGAGCAGTTCTTC	CASSLALAGGYNEQFF
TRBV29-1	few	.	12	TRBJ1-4	TGCAGCGTTGGCAGGGCGAATGAAAAACTGTTTTTT	CSVGRANEKLFF
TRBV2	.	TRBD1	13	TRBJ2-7	TGTGCCAGCAGGGACAGGGGACCCTACGAGCAGTACTTC	CASRDRGPYEQYF
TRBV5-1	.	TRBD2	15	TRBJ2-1	TGCGCCAGCAGCCCACTAGCGGGAGGGGGGAATGAGCAGTTCTTC	CASSPLAGGGNEQFF
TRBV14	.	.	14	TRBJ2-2	TGTGCCAGCAGCCAGGGAGTGAACACCGGGGAGCTGTTTTTT	CASSQGVNTGELFF
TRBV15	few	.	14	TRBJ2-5	TGTGCCACCAGCAGAGGTCAGGGTGGCGAGACCCAGTACTTC	CATSRGQGGETQYF
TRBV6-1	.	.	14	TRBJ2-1	TGTGCCAGCAACCGTGGGGGGTCGAACAATGAGCAGTTCTTC	CASNRGGSNNEQFF
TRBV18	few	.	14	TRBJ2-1	TGTGCCAGCTCACTTCTAGGAGGGCAGGATGAGCAGTTCTTC	CASSLLGGQDEQFF
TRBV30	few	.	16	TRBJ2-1	TGTGCCTGGAGACCCTGGGGGGGCAGCTCCTACAATGAGCAGTTCTTC	CAWRPWGGSSYNEQFF
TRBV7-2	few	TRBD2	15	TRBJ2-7	TGTGCCAGCAGGGAAGCGGGGGCCCGCTCCTACGAGCAGTACTTC	CASREAGARSYEQYF
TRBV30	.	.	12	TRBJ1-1	TGTGCCCGGAAATGGGGGCCCGGTGAAGCTTTCTTT	CARKWGPGEAFF
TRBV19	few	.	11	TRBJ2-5	TGTGCCAGTAGTTCCCGGGAGACCCAGTACTTC	CASSSRETQYF
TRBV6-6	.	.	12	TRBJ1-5	TGTGCCAGCAGTTACTCGGATCAGCCCCAGCATTTT	CASSYSDQPQHF
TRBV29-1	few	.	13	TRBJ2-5	TGCAGCGTCGCCCCCGGGGCCGGAGAGACCCAGTACTTC	CSVAPGAGETQYF
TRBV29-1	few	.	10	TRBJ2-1	TGCAGCGTTACAGAGAATGAGCAGTTCTTC	CSVTENEQFF
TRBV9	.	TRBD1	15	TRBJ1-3	TGTGCCAGCAGATCCGGGACAGGAAGTCCAAACACCATATATTTT	CASRSGTGSPNTIYF
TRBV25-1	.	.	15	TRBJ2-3	TGTGCCAGCAGGATAACGGGAGCGGGCACAGATACGCAGTATTTT	CASRITGAGTDTQYF
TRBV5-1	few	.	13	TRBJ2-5	TGCGCCAGCAGCTTGACAGGGTCGGAGACCCAGTACTTC	CASSLTGSETQYF
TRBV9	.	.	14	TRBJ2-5	TGTGCCAGCAGCGTCGGAGGTTCTGGAGAGACCCAGTACTTC	CASSVGGSGETQYF
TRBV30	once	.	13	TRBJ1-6	TGTGCCTGGTGCGTTTTAAAGGATTCACCCCTCCACTTT	CAWCVLKDSPLHF
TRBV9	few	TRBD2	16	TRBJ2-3	TGTGCCAGCAGCCCCCAGGTTAGCGGGGACGCAGATACGCAGTATTTT	CASSPQVSGDADTQYF
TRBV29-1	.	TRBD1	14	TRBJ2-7	TGCAGCGCCCGGGACAGGGGGCGCGTCAACGAGCAGTACTTC	CSARDRGRVNEQYF
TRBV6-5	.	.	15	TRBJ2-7	TGTGCCAGCAGTGCCCAGACTAGTAGCTCCTACGAGCAGTACTTC	CASSAQTSSSYEQYF
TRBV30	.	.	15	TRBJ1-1	TGTGCCGGGAACCCGCGGACAGAAATGAACACTGAAGCTTTCTTT	CAGNPRTEMNTEAFF
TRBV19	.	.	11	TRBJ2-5	TGTGCCAGTAGTAACCAACAGGGCCAGTACTTC	CASSNQQGQYF
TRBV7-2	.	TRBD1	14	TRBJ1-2	TGTGCCAGCAGCTTAGGGACAGGGAGCTATGGCTACACCTTC	CASSLGTGSYGYTF
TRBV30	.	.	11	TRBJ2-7	TGTGCCTGGAAGGAAGGGTACGAGCAGTACTTC	CAWKEGYEQYF
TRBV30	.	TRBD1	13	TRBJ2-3	TGTGCCTGGAGCCGGGACAGGGGTAATACGCAGTATTTT	CAWSRDRGNTQYF
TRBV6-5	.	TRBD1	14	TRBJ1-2	TGTGCCAGCAGTTCCACAGGGGGCTACTATGGCTACACCTTC	CASSSTGGYYGYTF
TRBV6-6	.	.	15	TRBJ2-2	TGTGCCAGCAGTTACTCGGAGGGAATGGACGGGGAGCTGTTTTTT	CASSYSEGMDGELFF
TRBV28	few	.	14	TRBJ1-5	TGTGCCAGCAGCCCGTCGGGGGGAAGGCAGCCCCAGCATTTT	CASSPSGGRQPQHF
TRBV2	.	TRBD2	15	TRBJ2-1	TGTGCCAGCACCCGACTAGCGGGAGCGGGCAATGAGCAGTTCTTC	CASTRLAGAGNEQFF
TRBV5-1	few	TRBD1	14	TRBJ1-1	TGCGCCAGCAGCCCCCGGGACAGGGACACTGAAGCTTTCTTT	CASSPRDRDTEAFF